What follows is one TCR beta chain and its context. The antigen is undetermined. The entry originates in a study of cytomegalovirus exposure and HLA in healthy donors. The CDR3 has 15 residues. The V gene's germline CDR1 is MDHEN and CDR2 SYDVKM. J gave up 9 bases and V 3 bases, and 10 bases lay outside the gene matches. Whole-study findings and limits: A previous analysis found most TCR beta V segments productive roughly 90% or roughly 30% of the time. Researchers had no immune exposure information except CMV serostatus available. The study found most TCR sequences rare, yet found some public TCRs in many donors.

PCR used 60 Vbeta primers and 13 Jbeta primers. The repertoire was sequenced with immunoSEQ multiplex PCR; TCRdb's copy has only in-frame clones and lacks some. This sample yields some 190,000 clones, of which roughly 80% are seen a single time; about 1.6% belongs to the top ten. The sequenced sample was PBMCs. The rearrangement uses TRBV28 and TRBJ1-5; 8 bases align to TRBD1. The sequence came from a woman between 18 and 29 years old in good health and CMV-seronegative. In DNA, the CDR3 is TGTGCCAGCAGTTTGATGGACAGGGACGTGTCGCCCCAGCATTTT. Translating gives CASSLMDRDVSPQHF.